This T cell receptor beta chain comes out of a study of shared clonotypes between healthy human individuals. A remark on this clone: Its antigen remains unidentified.

Naive-designated CD8 cells lacked CD45RO, were positively enriched for CCR7, and omitted terminally differentiated effector memory CD45RA+ cells. Trimming took 5 bases from V and 6 from J, leaving 16 bases between them. The CDR3 runs 14 residues. Looked up from germline, CDR1 is PRHDT and CDR2 is FYEKMQ (reference sequence). Study-wide findings and caveats: Exclusively blood specimens were collected; tissue repertoires likely differ.

Method: immunoSEQ multiplex PCR; TCRdb's copy keeps in-frame clones and lacks some. The sample yields about 2 million clones, about 95% seen once. The V call is TRBV13, the J call TRBJ1-2; possibly TRBD1 for D (6 bases). Sequences were obtained from naive CD8+ T cells sorted from blood. The TCR was taken from a man younger than 35 in good health. The CDR3 DNA sequence: TGTGCCAGCAGCCTCCAAACAGGGTTGGATGGCTACACCTTC. Amino acids: CASSLQTGLDGYTF.